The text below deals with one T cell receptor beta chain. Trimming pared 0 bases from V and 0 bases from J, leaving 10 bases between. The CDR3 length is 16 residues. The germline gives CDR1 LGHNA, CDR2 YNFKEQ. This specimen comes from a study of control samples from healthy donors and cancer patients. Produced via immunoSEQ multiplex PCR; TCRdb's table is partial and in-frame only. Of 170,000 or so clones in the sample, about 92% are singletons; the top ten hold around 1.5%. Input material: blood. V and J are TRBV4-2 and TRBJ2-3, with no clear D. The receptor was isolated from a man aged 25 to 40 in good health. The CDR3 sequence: CASSQEDATSTDTQYF. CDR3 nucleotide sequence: TGTGCCAGCAGCCAAGAGGACGCCACTAGCACAGATACGCAGTATTTT.